This is a list of T cell receptor beta chains from one sample in a study of human versus mouse CDR3 diversity and MHC coevolution. Profiling relied on immunoSEQ multiplex PCR, and the TCRdb table lists in-frame clones only, not all of them. The table includes about 60,000 clones, roughly 94% detected once. The sequenced material came from naive CD4+ T cells from blood. The receptors originated from a person between 60 and 70 years old in good health. Each CDR3 is given with its conserved first and last residue. D genes are given only for firm matches. Clone size is stated in some rows and not others, as once, few, many or a class when expanded.

v_gene	d_gene	abundance	j_gene	CDR3aa	CDR3nt
TRBV5-8	NA	NA	TRBJ2-4	CASSSVNIQYF	TGTGCCAGCAGTTCTGTTAACATTCAGTACTTC
TRBV5-4	NA	NA	TRBJ2-1	CASSLAGTSTEQFF	TGTGCCAGCAGCTTGGCGGGTACTAGCACTGAGCAGTTCTTC
TRBV12-5	TRBD2	NA	TRBJ2-7	CASGQGLAGIRYEQYF	TGTGCTAGTGGTCAAGGACTAGCGGGAATAAGGTACGAGCAGTACTTC
TRBV11-2	NA	few	TRBJ2-1	CASSLSAGTYNEQFF	TGTGCCAGCAGCTTATCGGCAGGTACCTACAATGAGCAGTTCTTC
TRBV9	TRBD2	NA	TRBJ2-7	CASSVLPAGAQAQQYF	TGTGCCAGCAGCGTACTCCCCGCGGGAGCCCAAGCCCAGCAGTACTTC
TRBV10-3	NA	NA	TRBJ2-1	CAISESLAVEQFF	TGTGCCATCAGTGAGTCGTTAGCGGTAGAGCAGTTCTTC
TRBV4-1	NA	NA	TRBJ1-5	CASSQGGRQPQHF	TGCGCCAGCAGCCAAGGGGGCCGTCAGCCCCAGCATTTT
TRBV14	NA	NA	TRBJ2-5	CASSHPGPGYQETQYF	TGTGCCAGCAGCCATCCCGGCCCCGGGTACCAAGAGACCCAGTACTTC
TRBV19	NA	NA	TRBJ2-3	CASTFLGSPTNTQYF	TGTGCCAGTACCTTCTTAGGGAGTCCCACGAATACGCAGTATTTT
TRBV9	TRBD1	NA	TRBJ2-3	CASNGQGVSDTQYF	TGTGCCAGCAACGGACAGGGGGTCTCAGATACGCAGTATTTT
TRBV5-6	TRBD1	NA	TRBJ1-1	CASSLRRTGKNTEAFF	TGTGCCAGCAGCTTGAGAAGGACAGGGAAGAACACTGAAGCTTTCTTT
TRBV19	TRBD2	NA	TRBJ2-1	CASSNGGGSNEQFF	TGTGCCAGTAGTAACGGGGGAGGGTCCAATGAGCAGTTCTTC
TRBV19	NA	few	TRBJ1-1	CASRFTRDTEAFF	TGTGCCAGTAGGTTCACCCGGGACACTGAAGCTTTCTTT
TRBV5-1	TRBD2	NA	TRBJ2-5	CASSSGLAAETQYF	TGCGCCAGCAGTTCTGGACTAGCGGCGGAGACCCAGTACTTC
TRBV7-3	NA	NA	TRBJ2-3	CASSYGAASTDTQYF	TGTGCCAGCAGCTATGGGGCCGCTAGCACAGATACGCAGTATTTT
TRBV5-4	TRBD2	NA	TRBJ2-5	CASSKTGTSGSNQETQYF	TGTGCCAGCAGCAAAACCGGGACTAGCGGGAGTAACCAAGAGACCCAGTACTTC
TRBV28	NA	NA	TRBJ1-1	CASSLSSAGPTEAFF	TGTGCCAGCAGTTTATCATCGGCGGGGCCCACTGAAGCTTTCTTT
TRBV5-1	NA	NA	TRBJ2-1	CASSNKQVPYNEQFF	TGCGCCAGCAGCAATAAACAGGTCCCCTACAATGAGCAGTTCTTC
TRBV5-4	TRBD1	NA	TRBJ1-2	CASSLPGQGMGGYTF	TGTGCCAGCAGCTTGCCGGGACAGGGGATGGGAGGCTACACCTTC
TRBV5-1	TRBD1	NA	TRBJ2-5	CASSFRQGGETQYF	TGCGCCAGCAGCTTTCGACAGGGTGGAGAGACCCAGTACTTC
TRBV11-3	NA	NA	TRBJ2-6	CASSLGSSGANVLTF	TGTGCCAGCAGCTTAGGGAGCTCTGGGGCCAACGTCCTGACTTTC
TRBV15	TRBD1	NA	TRBJ2-5	CATSRYWTGGKETQYF	TGTGCCACCAGCAGATACTGGACAGGGGGCAAAGAGACCCAGTACTTC
TRBV7-2	NA	NA	TRBJ2-1	CASSPQQLSYNEQFF	TGTGCCAGCAGCCCCCAACAGCTCTCCTACAATGAGCAGTTCTTC
TRBV9	TRBD2	NA	TRBJ2-1	CASSLSGSSYNEQFF	TGTGCCAGCAGCCTCAGCGGGAGCTCCTACAATGAGCAGTTCTTC
TRBV6-5	NA	once	TRBJ2-2	CASSTPVTGELFF	TGTGCCAGCAGTACCCCGGTCACCGGGGAGCTGTTTTTT
TRBV6-5	TRBD1	once	TRBJ2-7	CASKGQGGSYEQYF	TGTGCCAGCAAGGGACAGGGGGGATCCTACGAGCAGTACTTC
TRBV2	TRBD1	NA	TRBJ2-7	CASIQGTGAVKQYF	TGTGCCAGCATCCAGGGGACAGGTGCAGTCAAGCAGTACTTC
TRBV7-3	NA	NA	TRBJ2-7	CASSPGTALRGVNEQYF	TGTGCCAGCAGTCCCGGGACTGCGCTTCGGGGTGTCAACGAGCAGTACTTC
TRBV12-5	TRBD2	NA	TRBJ2-1	CASGLGREAEFF	TGTGCTAGTGGTTTGGGGCGGGAGGCAGAGTTCTTC
TRBV6-1	NA	once	TRBJ2-5	CASSSGQPQETQYF	TGTGCCAGCAGTAGTGGACAGCCACAAGAGACCCAGTACTTC
TRBV7-8	NA	NA	TRBJ2-6	CASSLARSHRSSGANVLTF	TGTGCCAGCAGCTTAGCCCGGTCCCACAGAAGCTCTGGGGCCAACGTCCTGACTTTC
TRBV6-5	NA	NA	TRBJ1-1	CASSQTGSEAFF	TGTGCCAGCAGTCAAACAGGCTCTGAAGCTTTCTTT
TRBV5-1	NA	NA	TRBJ2-5	CASRWTTQETQYF	TGCGCCAGCAGATGGACTACTCAAGAGACCCAGTACTTC